This T cell receptor (beta chain) was recovered during a study of identical twins. Template switching created a universal primer site, and the cDNA included unique molecular identifiers. TCRdb reprocessed the 5' RACE reads with MiXCR, giving one entry per CDR3 protein. In the table there are 500,000 to 600,000 distinct CDR3 sequences, roughly a fifth of which are singletons. The CDR3 covers 16 residues. With V trimmed by 6 bases and J by 4 bases, 12 bases remained unmatched. Per germline, CDR1 LGHNT and CDR2 FRNRAP. In the case of this clonotype: The antigen is undetermined.

Findings and limits, study-wide: The more abundant beta clonotypes in cord blood had fewer insertions, and memory repertoires did not show this.

These same data were also listed under a study on T cells expressing NK-cell markers. That paper states: Sorted CD3+CD56+NKG2C+, CD3+CD56+NKG2C- and CD3+CD56-NKG2C+ T cells provided the TCR beta repertoires. In five or six donors, dominant CD3+CD56+NKG2C+ clonotypes ranked among the top 10 CD8+ clonotypes.

The chain uses TRBV12-5 and TRBJ1-1, with 9 bases identical to TRBD1. The receptor was derived from a woman between 18 and 29 years old in good health. Sequencing was carried out using CD4+ T cells sorted from blood. This CDR3 is CASGLQGAVVITEAFF. CDR3 DNA sequence: TGTGCTAGTGGGCTACAGGGGGCTGTGGTAATCACTGAAGCTTTCTTT.